The clone carrying this T cell receptor (beta chain) came up a few times. What it binds is unknown. These data come from a study of cytomegalovirus exposure and HLA in healthy donors. Amplification used 60 Vbeta primers and 13 Jbeta primers. Clones were sequenced by immunoSEQ multiplex PCR, and TCRdb holds only the in-frame ones, with some missing. The data hold 130,000 to 150,000 clones, with 79% observed a single time. General study results and limits: Later genetic work tied a missense DCLRE1C variant to beta-chain V and J trimming. Sequencing depth roughly uniform across donors was assumed in presence/absence analyses.

The germline V gene encodes CDR1 SNHLY and CDR2 FYNNEI. Trimming took 7 bases from V and 8 from J; bases not matched to a gene: 9. The length of the CDR3 is 13 residues. The sample consisted of PBMCs. This sequence joins TRBV2 and TRBJ1-2; 8 nucleotides align to TRBD1. This TCR was recovered from a man aged 18 to 35 in good health and CMV-seronegative. The CDR3 loop is CASTDRGEGGYTF. In DNA form, the CDR3 reads TGTGCCAGCACCGACAGGGGTGAGGGGGGCTACACCTTC. The full variable domain, rest sourced from reference TRBV2 and TRBJ1-2, is EPEVTQTPSHQVTQMGQEVILRCVPISNHLYFYWYRQILGQKVEFLVSFYNNEISEKSEIFDDQFSVERPDGSNFTLKIRSTKLEDSAMYFCASTDRGEGGYTFGSGTRLTVV.